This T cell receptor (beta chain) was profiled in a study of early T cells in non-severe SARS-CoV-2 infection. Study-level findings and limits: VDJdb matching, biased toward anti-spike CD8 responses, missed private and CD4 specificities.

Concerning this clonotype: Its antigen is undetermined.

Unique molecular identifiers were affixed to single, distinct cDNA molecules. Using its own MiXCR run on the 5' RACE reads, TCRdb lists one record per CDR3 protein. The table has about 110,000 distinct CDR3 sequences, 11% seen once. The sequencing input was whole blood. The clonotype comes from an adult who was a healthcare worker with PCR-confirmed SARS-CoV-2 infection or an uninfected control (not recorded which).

The CDR3 DNA reads TGTGCCAGCAGCTTAAGCCGAGGACAACCCTACAATGAGCAGTTCTTC. Its translation is CASSLSRGQPYNEQFF. This chain uses TRBV11-3 with TRBJ2-1, with D possibly TRBD1 on 5 matching bases. Germline-derived CDR1 and CDR2 are SGHNT and YENEEA. The CDR3 spans 16 residues. V lost 2 bases, J lost 2 bases, and 13 bases lay in between. Full variable domain (missing parts from reference TRBV11-3 and TRBJ2-1): EAGVVQSPRYKIIEKKQPVAFWCNPISGHNTLYWYLQNLGQGPELLIRYENEEAVDDSQLPKDRFSAERLKGVDSTLKIQPAELGDSAVYLCASSLSRGQPYNEQFFGPGTRLTVL.